This is a list of T cell receptor beta chains from one sample in a study of cytomegalovirus exposure and HLA in healthy donors. Produced via immunoSEQ multiplex PCR; TCRdb's table is partial and in-frame only. The table shows roughly 100,000 clones, with roughly four fifths occurring only once. Input material: PBMCs. These receptors all stem from a male donor in good health and CMV-seropositive. CDR3s include the opening cysteine and the closing phenylalanine or tryptophan. The order of the fields is CDR3 protein, CDR3 DNA, D gene, clone size, CDR3 length, V gene, J gene. D genes are given only for firm matches. Where a row states a size, it is once, few, many or the class of an expanded clone; other rows omit it.

CASSLGRLAGVTYEQYF,TGTGCCAGCAGCTTAGGCCGACTAGCGGGAGTCACCTACGAGCAGTACTTC,TRBD2,NA,17,TRBV7-2,TRBJ2-7
CASSLRIQRGGSSPLHF,TGTGCCAGCAGCTTACGCATTCAGAGGGGAGGGTCTTCACCCCTCCACTTT,NA,NA,17,TRBV7-2,TRBJ1-6
CASSPAVFETQYF,TGTGCCAGCTCACCCGCAGTATTTGAGACCCAGTACTTC,NA,NA,13,TRBV18,TRBJ2-5
CASSRKGGVYEETQYF,TGCGCCAGCAGCCGGAAAGGGGGAGTTTACGAAGAGACCCAGTACTTC,NA,NA,16,TRBV4-3,TRBJ2-5
CARPSGRGLTPQETQYF,TGCGCCAGACCTAGCGGGAGGGGCCTAACGCCCCAAGAGACCCAGTACTTC,TRBD2,NA,17,TRBV10-1,TRBJ2-5
CASKGARERRADTQYF,TGTGCCAGCAAAGGGGCTAGGGAACGGAGGGCAGATACGCAGTATTTT,NA,few,16,TRBV2,TRBJ2-3
CASSASGRIDTQYF,TGTGCCAGCAGCGCTAGCGGGAGAATAGATACGCAGTATTTT,TRBD2,NA,14,TRBV7-3,TRBJ2-3
CASSIGAGGRYEQYF,TGTGCCAGTAGTATAGGAGCGGGAGGAAGATACGAGCAGTACTTC,TRBD2,few,15,TRBV19,TRBJ2-7
CASSLGQANREQYF,TGTGCCAGCAGCTTAGGACAAGCAAATCGCGAGCAGTACTTC,NA,NA,14,TRBV7-9,TRBJ2-7
CASSYARGSYEQYF,TGTGCCAGCAGTTACGCTCGCGGTTCCTACGAGCAGTACTTC,NA,NA,14,TRBV6-5,TRBJ2-7
CSVGREGRIETQYF,TGCAGCGTTGGACGGGAGGGACGGATAGAGACCCAGTACTTC,TRBD2,NA,14,TRBV29-1,TRBJ2-5
CASSLLHNEQFF,TGTGCCAGCAGCCTACTCCACAATGAGCAGTTCTTC,NA,NA,12,TRBV28,TRBJ2-1
CASSPASRSTDTQYF,TGTGCCAGCTCACCGGCTAGCAGGAGCACAGATACGCAGTATTTT,NA,NA,15,TRBV18,TRBJ2-3
CASSFSLGSGANVLTF,TGTGCCAGCAGCTTTTCGCTAGGCTCTGGGGCCAACGTCCTGACTTTC,NA,once,16,TRBV7-9,TRBJ2-6
CASSFGQGAKNSPLHF,TGCGCCAGCAGCTTCGGACAGGGGGCTAAAAATTCACCCCTCCACTTT,TRBD1,few,16,TRBV5-1,TRBJ1-6
CASSPGQGSSSGANVLTF,TGTGCCAGCTCACCAGGGCAGGGGTCCTCCTCTGGGGCCAACGTCCTGACTTTC,NA,NA,18,TRBV18,TRBJ2-6
CASSLGGSGYTF,TGTGCCAGCAGTTTGGGAGGTTCTGGCTACACCTTC,NA,NA,12,TRBV27,TRBJ1-2
CASSEGRSTGELFF,TGTGCCAGCAGTGAAGGCAGGTCGACCGGGGAGCTGTTTTTT,NA,few,14,TRBV2,TRBJ2-2
CASSLGGLPSVEQYF,TGCGCCAGCAGCTTGGGGGGACTACCAAGTGTCGAGCAGTACTTC,TRBD2,NA,15,TRBV5-1,TRBJ2-7
CASSLPLAGPTGELFF,TGCGCCAGCAGCCTTCCTCTAGCGGGGCCTACCGGGGAGCTGTTTTTT,TRBD2,NA,16,TRBV23-1,TRBJ2-2
CASSLPGWRTGGNNSPLHF,TGTGCCAGCAGCTTACCCGGTTGGAGGACAGGCGGCAATAATTCACCCCTCCACTTT,TRBD1,NA,19,TRBV11-2,TRBJ1-6
CAISGDRGRDGDTQYF,TGTGCCATCAGTGGAGACCGCGGGAGGGACGGAGATACGCAGTATTTT,TRBD2,NA,16,TRBV10-3,TRBJ2-3
CASSSGTSGTYEQYF,TGTGCCAGCAGCTCGGGGACTAGCGGGACCTACGAGCAGTACTTC,TRBD2,NA,15,TRBV7-9,TRBJ2-7
CSVFMGGGETQYF,TGCAGCGTTTTTATGGGAGGGGGTGAGACCCAGTACTTC,NA,NA,13,TRBV29-1,TRBJ2-5
CASSRGTSGLYEQYF,TGTGCCAGCAGCCGCGGGACTAGCGGGCTCTACGAGCAGTACTTC,TRBD2,many,15,TRBV7-2,TRBJ2-7
CASSPGRGRYGYTF,TGTGCCAGCAGTCCCGGCAGGGGGAGGTATGGCTACACCTTC,TRBD1,once,14,TRBV28,TRBJ1-2
CARSHGLAGWSSYNEQFF,TGTGCCAGAAGCCACGGACTAGCGGGATGGAGCTCCTACAATGAGCAGTTCTTC,TRBD2,NA,18,TRBV5-3,TRBJ2-1
CASRASGSTGANGLTF,TGTGCCAGCAGGGCGAGCGGGAGTACTGGGGCCAACGGCCTGACTTTC,TRBD2,NA,16,TRBV7-3,TRBJ2-6
CASSLRLIGNQPQHF,TGTGCCAGCAGTTTACGGTTAATCGGCAATCAGCCCCAGCATTTT,NA,NA,15,TRBV27,TRBJ1-5
CASSLAGGRGYTF,TGTGCCAGCAGTTTAGCCGGGGGGCGTGGCTACACCTTC,NA,NA,13,TRBV28,TRBJ1-2
CASRTGSSGANVLTF,TGCGCCAGCAGGACAGGGTCGTCTGGGGCCAACGTCCTGACTTTC,TRBD1,NA,15,TRBV5-1,TRBJ2-6
CASSRGGNTDTQYF,TGTGCCAGCAGCCGCGGGGGAAACACAGATACGCAGTATTTT,TRBD2,NA,14,TRBV6-5,TRBJ2-3
CASSYGGVNTEAFF,TGTGCCAGCAGTTATGGGGGGGTAAACACTGAAGCTTTCTTT,NA,NA,14,TRBV6-6,TRBJ1-1
CASSLNSLQETQYF,TGTGCCAGCAGCTTAAACAGCCTCCAAGAGACCCAGTACTTC,NA,NA,14,TRBV7-3,TRBJ2-5
CATSSQDSVSYNEQFF,TGTGCCACCAGCAGCCAGGACTCCGTGAGTTACAATGAGCAGTTCTTC,NA,NA,16,TRBV15,TRBJ2-1
CASSLVRVGNTGELFF,TGTGCCAGCAGCTTAGTGCGGGTAGGGAACACCGGGGAGCTGTTTTTT,NA,NA,16,TRBV5-6,TRBJ2-2
CASSLDLGDQPQHF,TGTGCCAGCAGCCTGGATCTGGGCGATCAGCCCCAGCATTTT,NA,NA,14,TRBV6-1,TRBJ1-5
CAAKDPRATLQDTIYF,TGTGCCGCCAAAGATCCGAGGGCAACACTCCAGGACACCATATATTTT,NA,NA,16,TRBV19,TRBJ1-3
CASSIEGQPQETQYF,TGTGCCAGTAGTATAGAGGGGCAGCCTCAAGAGACCCAGTACTTC,NA,NA,15,TRBV19,TRBJ2-5
CASSRAGGLPNEQFF,TGTGCCAGCAGCAGGGCGGGAGGGCTTCCCAATGAGCAGTTCTTC,TRBD2,once,15,TRBV14,TRBJ2-1
CASSSPFPSSTDTQYF,TGTGCCAGCAGCTCTCCGTTCCCCTCTAGCACAGATACGCAGTATTTT,NA,NA,16,TRBV7-2,TRBJ2-3
CASSPSGRAGGEQFF,TGTGCCAGCAGCCCTAGCGGGAGGGCCGGGGGTGAGCAGTTCTTC,TRBD2,NA,15,TRBV7-9,TRBJ2-1
CASSRGGSYNEQFF,TGTGCCAGCTCACGGGGGGGCTCCTACAATGAGCAGTTCTTC,TRBD2,NA,14,TRBV18,TRBJ2-1
CASSMWGDNEQFF,TGTGCCAGTAGTATGTGGGGAGACAATGAGCAGTTCTTC,NA,NA,13,TRBV19,TRBJ2-1
CASSQGRDSTIYEQYF,TGTGCCAGCAGCCAAGGCCGGGACTCCACAATCTACGAGCAGTACTTC,NA,NA,16,TRBV4-2,TRBJ2-7
CASSPAVGGADTQYF,TGTGCCAGCAGCCCCGCAGTGGGAGGCGCAGATACGCAGTATTTT,NA,NA,15,TRBV7-3,TRBJ2-3
CASSPLSGKRETQYF,TGTGCCAGCAGCCCCCTTAGCGGGAAGCGAGAGACCCAGTACTTC,TRBD2,once,15,TRBV11-2,TRBJ2-5
CASSALDRAPSDTQYF,TGTGCCAGCAGCGCCCTGGACAGGGCGCCGTCGGATACGCAGTATTTT,TRBD1,few,16,TRBV11-2,TRBJ2-3
CASSLRASGRYEQYF,TGTGCCAGCAGCTTACGGGCTAGCGGGAGGTACGAGCAGTACTTC,TRBD2,NA,15,TRBV7-9,TRBJ2-7
CASTPQGADTQYF,TGTGCCAGCACTCCACAGGGGGCAGATACGCAGTATTTT,TRBD1,few,13,TRBV6-5,TRBJ2-3
CASSAGRTVGGYEQYF,TGTGCCAGCAGCGCGGGCCGGACAGTTGGGGGCTACGAGCAGTACTTC,NA,NA,16,TRBV9,TRBJ2-7